This passage covers 24 T cell receptor beta chains from one sample sequenced in a study of blood T cell repertoires in COVID-19. Some clones are missing from TCRdb's copy, which holds only in-frame ones; the method was immunoSEQ multiplex PCR. This sample carries about 200,000 clones, roughly nine tenths of them seen once, and the ten largest clones take roughly 2.4%. The material sequenced was peripheral blood. These receptors came from a woman aged 45-65 years with acute or convalescent COVID-19.

The chain employs TRBV7-9 and TRBJ2-5; a possible D gene is TRBD2 (5 bases). Germline CDR1 and CDR2: SEHNR and FQNEAQ (reference sequence). There are 14 residues in the CDR3. V was shortened by 5 bases and J by 1 base, with 11 bases between the two germline ends. The CDR3 nucleotides are TGTGCCAGCAGCCCGGACTCACGCCAAGAGACCCAGTACTTC. It encodes CASSPDSRQETQYF.

The gene calls are TRBV12-5 and TRBJ1-3; tentative D call: TRBD1 (6 bases). Germline CDR1 is LGHNT and CDR2 is FRNRAP. The CDR3 runs 17 residues. Trimming shortened V by 1 base and J by 6 bases, and 19 bases separated the two germline ends. The CDR3 region is CASGLETGLWQANTIYF. In nucleotides, the CDR3 is TGTGCTAGTGGTTTGGAAACAGGGCTATGGCAGGCAAACACCATATATTTT.

CDR3 DNA: TGCGCCAGCAGCGCGGGGGAAGTCTGGGAGACCCAGTACTTC. Translating gives CASSAGEVWETQYF. The J gene is TRBJ2-5, the V gene TRBV5-1; 7 positions agree with TRBD2. The CDR3 covers 14 residues. Germline V gene lookup returns CDR1 SGHRS and CDR2 YFSETQ. The V segment lost 4 bases and the J segment 5 bases; nucleotides outside the gene matches: 8.

This rearrangement joins TRBV6-6 to TRBJ2-3; tentatively, D is TRBD2 (6 bases). Per germline, CDR1 MNHNY and CDR2 SVGAGI (reference sequence). CDR3 length: 15 residues. V gave up 2 bases and J gave up 1 base, with 10 bases separating them. The CDR3 DNA sequence: TGTGCCAGCAGTTACCCCGAGCGGGGCACAGATACGCAGTATTTT. Protein product: CASSYPERGTDTQYF.

This chain links TRBV7-2 with TRBJ2-7; TRBD1 agrees at 11 bases. Unmatched junction bases numbered 2, after V lost 3 bases and J lost 4 bases. The CDR3 is 14 amino acids. Looked up from germline, CDR1 is SGHTA and CDR2 is FQGNSA. The DNA of the CDR3 is TGTGCCAGCAGCTTGGGACAGGGGGGGTACGAGCAGTACTTC. Translation gives CASSLGQGGYEQYF.

This chain links TRBV5-4 with TRBJ1-1, with D perhaps TRBD1 (5 bases). Trimming took 1 base from V and 4 from J, leaving 8 bases between them. The CDR3 runs 13 residues. Germline V gene lookup returns CDR1 SGHNT and CDR2 YYREEE (reference sequence). The CDR3 nucleotides are TGTGCCAGCAGCTTGAACCAGGGCACTGAAGCTTTCTTT. Amino acids: CASSLNQGTEAFF.

This chain connects TRBV3-1 (or the pseudogene TRBV3-2) to TRBJ2-3; TRBD2 is a possible D gene (5 bases). Germline V gene data show CDR1 as LGHDT and CDR2 as YNNKEL (reference sequence). The CDR3 is 18 amino acids. Trimming pared 1 base from V and 1 base from J, leaving 18 bases between. The CDR3 region has the DNA TGTGCCAGCAGCCAAGCCGGTCACAGCGGCGAGGGCACAGATACGCAGTATTTT. Its protein is CASSQAGHSGEGTDTQYF.

The V and J genes are TRBV28 and TRBJ1-1; TRBD1 agrees at 9 bases. The trim removed 7 bases at V and 11 bases at J, leaving 14 bases unmatched. This CDR3 is built from 14 residues. CDR1 and CDR2 from the germline V gene are MDHEN and SYDVKM. The CDR3 DNA sequence: TGTGCCAGCACCTCGGGACAGGGTGTTAATAATGCTTTCTTT. As protein: CASTSGQGVNNAFF. Complete variable domain (other parts from reference TRBV28 and TRBJ1-1): DVKVTQSSRYLVKRTGEKVFLECVQDMDHENMFWYRQDPGLGLRLIYFSYDVKMKEKGDIPEGYSVSREKKERFSLILESASTNQTSMYLCASTSGQGVNNAFFGQGTRLTVV.

The V gene is TRBV7-2, the J gene TRBJ2-2; a weak D match, TRBD2 (6 bases). This CDR3 has 16 residues. Between the trimmed V and J ends, which lost 5 bases and 3 bases, there was a span of 16 bases. Germline V gene sequence: CDR1 SGHTA, CDR2 FQGNSA. Here the CDR3 reads CASSTRGSGYTGELFF. The DNA of the CDR3 is TGTGCCAGCAGCACCCGGGGTAGCGGATACACCGGGGAGCTGTTTTTT.

The chain couples TRBV13 to TRBJ2-5; 9 bases map to TRBD1. Trimming cost V 4 bases and J 4 bases; bases outside gene matches: 7. The germline V gene encodes CDR1 PRHDT and CDR2 FYEKMQ (reference sequence). CDR3 length: 15 amino acids. The chain's CDR3 is CASSSRDRDRETQYF. CDR3 DNA: TGTGCCAGCAGCTCCCGGGACAGGGATAGAGAGACCCAGTACTTC.

The chain uses TRBV7-9 and TRBJ2-1, with 10 bases that match TRBD1. Germline V gene sequence: CDR1 SEHNR, CDR2 FQNEAQ (reference sequence). This CDR3 comprises 15 residues. Trimming removed 5 bases from V and 2 bases from J; junction bases left unmatched: 3. In DNA, the CDR3 is TGTGCCAGCAGCGAGACAGGGGGCCCCTACAATGAGCAGTTCTTC. Translation: CASSETGGPYNEQFF.

The chain links TRBV12-3 or TRBV12-4 to TRBJ1-5; D unclear. The V end was cut by 1 base, the J end by 15 bases, with 10 bases between. CDR3 length: 11 amino acids. As DNA, the CDR3 is TGTGCCAGCAGTTTAGGCTTCTATAGGCATTTT. This codes for CASSLGFYRHF.

V usage is TRBV7-9 and J usage is TRBJ1-2; D unresolved. The CDR3 is 16 residues long. The germline V gene encodes CDR1 SEHNR and CDR2 FQNEAQ (reference sequence). V was cut by 5 bases and J by 7 bases, with 23 bases left in between. The CDR3 loop is CASSRSGVEAVSGYTF. The CDR3 nucleotides are TGTGCCAGCAGCCGCTCTGGGGTGGAGGCCGTGTCTGGCTACACCTTC.

This chain connects TRBV7-9 to TRBJ2-3; D is unclear. V was shortened by 6 bases and J by 2 bases, with 12 bases between the two germline ends. Germline values: CDR1 SEHNR, CDR2 FQNEAQ (reference sequence). This CDR3 region has 14 residues. CDR3 sequence: CASSFRVYTDTQYF. Written as DNA, the CDR3 is TGTGCCAGCAGTTTTCGGGTGTACACAGATACGCAGTATTTT.

This sequence joins TRBV27 and TRBJ1-5, with a possible D match to TRBD1 (5 bases). This CDR3 comprises 12 residues. Trimming shortened V by 7 bases and J by 7 bases, and 11 bases separated the two germline ends. The germline CDR1 and CDR2 sequences are MNHEY and SMNVEV (reference sequence). This chain's CDR3 is CASKGSNQPQHF. The CDR3 bases are TGTGCCAGCAAGGGGTCCAACCAGCCCCAGCATTTT.

The rearrangement joins TRBV5-6 to TRBJ1-2; 10 bases are a match to TRBD1. The J segment lost 6 bases and the V segment lost 0 bases, leaving 2 bases of the junction unmatched. CDR1 and CDR2 (germline): SGHDT, YYEEEE. CDR3 length equals 14 residues. The CDR3 sequence is CASSLAGQGHGYTF. The CDR3 DNA follows: TGTGCCAGCAGCTTGGCGGGACAGGGGCATGGCTACACCTTC. The variable domain in full, completed from reference TRBV5-6 and TRBJ1-2, reads DAGVTQSPTHLIKTRGQQVTLRCSPKSGHDTVSWYQQALGQGPQFIFQYYEEEERQRGNFPDRFSGHQFPNYSSELNVNALLLGDSALYLCASSLAGQGHGYTFGSGTRLTVV.

The chain combines TRBV5-5 with TRBJ2-1; tentative D call: TRBD2 (5 bases). The length of the CDR3 is 16 residues. V lost 3 bases, J lost 4 bases, and 17 bases lay in between. From germline, CDR1 is SGHKS and CDR2 YYEKEE (reference sequence). The CDR3 coding sequence is TGTGCCAGCAGCTCTGGTGGGGTGACGGGGTACAATGAGCAGTTCTTC. This sequence encodes CASSSGGVTGYNEQFF.

This chain connects TRBV10-1 to TRBJ2-2; the match to TRBD1 covers 10 bases. The CDR3 loop spans 17 amino acids. Germline assignment: CDR1 WNHNN and CDR2 SYGVQD (reference sequence). J lost 6 bases, V lost 3 bases, and 10 bases had no gene match. For the CDR3, the DNA is TGCGCCAGCAGTGATCGGGGGGGACAGGGGACCGCCGGGGAGCTGTTTTTT. Protein product: CASSDRGGQGTAGELFF.

This chain joins TRBV20-1 and TRBJ1-1; D is uncertain. The CDR3 loop spans 12 amino acids. V was trimmed by 3 bases and J by 1 base, leaving 6 bases between them. Germline V CDR1 and CDR2: DFQATT, SNEGSKA (reference sequence). DNA of the CDR3: TGCAGTGCTAGTTGGCAGAACACTGAAGCTTTCTTT. It specifies CSASWQNTEAFF.

The rearrangement uses TRBV30 and TRBJ2-7; D is possibly TRBD1 (6 bases). CDR1 and CDR2 from the germline V gene are GTSNPN and SVGIG (reference sequence). Deletions cut 2 bases from V and 0 bases from J, with 20 bases between. The CDR3 contains 17 residues. CDR3 sequence reads: CAWSLPPGTSFSYEQYF. DNA of the CDR3: TGTGCCTGGAGTCTCCCTCCCGGGACATCCTTCTCCTACGAGCAGTACTTC. The full variable domain, its missing parts supplied by reference TRBV30 and TRBJ2-7, is SQTIHQWPATLVQPVGSPLSLECTVEGTSNPNLYWYRQAAGRGLQLLFYSVGIGQISSEVPQNLSASRPQDRQFILSSKKLLLSDSGFYLCAWSLPPGTSFSYEQYFGPGTRLTVT.

The chain has TRBV5-1 and TRBJ2-1, with 9 bases fitting TRBD1. The germline V gene has CDR1 SGHRS and CDR2 YFSETQ. V shed 4 bases and J 0 bases; nucleotides not matched to a gene: 14. The CDR3 length is 19 residues. The CDR3 nucleotides read TGCGCCAGCAGCCCCCTGGGACAGGGAGTTTTTAGCTCCTACAATGAGCAGTTCTTC. It codes for CASSPLGQGVFSSYNEQFF.

The genes are TRBV28 and TRBJ2-5, with a possible D match to TRBD1 (5 bases). This CDR3 region has 12 residues. Deletions cut 1 base from V and 10 bases from J, with 10 bases between. Germline CDR1 reads MDHEN; CDR2 reads SYDVKM. In nucleotides, the CDR3 is TGTGCCAGCAGTTTATTGCAAACAGGCCAGTACTTC. Translation: CASSLLQTGQYF. The entire variable domain, with the rest obtained from reference TRBV28 and TRBJ2-5, is as follows: DVKVTQSSRYLVKRTGEKVFLECVQDMDHENMFWYRQDPGLGLRLIYFSYDVKMKEKGDIPEGYSVSREKKERFSLILESASTNQTSMYLCASSLLQTGQYFGPGTRLLVL.

This chain links TRBV30 with TRBJ1-2, with D unresolved. CDR1 is GTSNPN, CDR2 SVGIG, per germline (reference sequence). Trimming left V 1 base short and J 7 bases short, with 10 bases between. This CDR3 contains 12 residues. The CDR3 reads CAWSGAVGGYTF. In DNA, the CDR3 is TGTGCCTGGAGTGGGGCAGTGGGTGGCTACACCTTC.

V usage is TRBV9 and J usage is TRBJ2-1; 9 bases line up with TRBD2. This CDR3 spans 16 amino acids. J lost 4 bases, V lost 0 bases, and 5 bases had no gene match. Germline loops: CDR1 SGDLS, CDR2 YYNGEE. The CDR3 sequence is CASSVVYSGGYNEQFF. CDR3 nucleotides: TGTGCCAGCAGCGTAGTGTATAGCGGGGGTTACAATGAGCAGTTCTTC.